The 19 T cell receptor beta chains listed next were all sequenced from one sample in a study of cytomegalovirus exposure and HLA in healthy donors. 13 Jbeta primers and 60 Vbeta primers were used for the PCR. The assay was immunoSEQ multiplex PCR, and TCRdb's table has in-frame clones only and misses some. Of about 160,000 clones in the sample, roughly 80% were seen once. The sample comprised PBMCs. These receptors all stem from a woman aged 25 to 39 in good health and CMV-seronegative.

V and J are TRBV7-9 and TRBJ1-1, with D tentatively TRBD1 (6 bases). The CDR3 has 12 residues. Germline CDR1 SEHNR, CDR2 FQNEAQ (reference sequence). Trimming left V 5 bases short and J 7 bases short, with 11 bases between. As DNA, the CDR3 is TGTGCCAGCAGCCACCAGGGGAATGAAGCTTTCTTT. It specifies CASSHQGNEAFF.

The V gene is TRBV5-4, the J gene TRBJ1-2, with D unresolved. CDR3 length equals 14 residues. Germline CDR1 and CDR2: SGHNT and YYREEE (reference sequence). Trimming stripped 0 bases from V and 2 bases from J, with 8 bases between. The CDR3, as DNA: TGTGCCAGCAGCTTGGCATTAGTAAACTATGGCTACACCTTC. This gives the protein CASSLALVNYGYTF.

The DNA for the CDR3 is TGCGCCAGCAGCCCTTTAGGGGGGGGGCTGAATGAGCAGTTCTTC. The encoded protein is CASSPLGGGLNEQFF. The V gene is TRBV5-1, the J gene TRBJ2-1; D is perhaps TRBD2 (7 bases). The CDR3 runs to 15 residues. The V end lost 4 bases, the J end lost 7 bases, and 18 bases lay between the germline ends. CDR1 and CDR2 from the germline V gene are SGHRS and YFSETQ.

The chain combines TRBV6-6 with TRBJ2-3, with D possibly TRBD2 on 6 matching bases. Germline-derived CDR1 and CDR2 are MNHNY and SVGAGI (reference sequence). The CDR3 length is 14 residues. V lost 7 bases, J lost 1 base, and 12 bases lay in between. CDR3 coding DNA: TGTGCCAGCAATCTCCCGGGGGGCACAGATACGCAGTATTTT. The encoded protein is CASNLPGGTDTQYF.

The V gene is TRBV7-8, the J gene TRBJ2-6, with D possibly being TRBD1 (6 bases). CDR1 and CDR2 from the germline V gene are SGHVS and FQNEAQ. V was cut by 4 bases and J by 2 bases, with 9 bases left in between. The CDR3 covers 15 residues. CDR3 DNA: TGTGCCAGCAGCTCGACAGGTCCTGGGGCCAACGTCCTGACTTTC. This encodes CASSSTGPGANVLTF.

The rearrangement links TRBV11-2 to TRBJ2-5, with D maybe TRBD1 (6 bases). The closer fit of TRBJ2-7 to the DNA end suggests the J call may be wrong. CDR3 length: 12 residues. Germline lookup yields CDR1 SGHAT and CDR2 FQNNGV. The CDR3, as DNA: TGTGCCAGCAGCTTATTCAGGGGCGAGCAGTACTTC. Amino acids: CASSLFRGEQYF.

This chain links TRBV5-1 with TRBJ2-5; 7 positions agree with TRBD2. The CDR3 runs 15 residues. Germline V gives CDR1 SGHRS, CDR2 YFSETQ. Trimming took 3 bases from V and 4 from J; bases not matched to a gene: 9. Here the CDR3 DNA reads TGCGCCAGCAGCTCTGCCCCAGGGAGGGTAGAGACCCAGTACTTC. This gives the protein CASSSAPGRVETQYF.

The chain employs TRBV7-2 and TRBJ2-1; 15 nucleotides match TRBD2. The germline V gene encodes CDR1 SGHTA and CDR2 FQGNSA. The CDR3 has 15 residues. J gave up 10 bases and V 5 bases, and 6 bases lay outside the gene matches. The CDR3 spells CASSQGLAGGREQFF. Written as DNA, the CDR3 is TGTGCCAGCAGCCAAGGACTAGCGGGGGGGCGGGAGCAGTTCTTC.

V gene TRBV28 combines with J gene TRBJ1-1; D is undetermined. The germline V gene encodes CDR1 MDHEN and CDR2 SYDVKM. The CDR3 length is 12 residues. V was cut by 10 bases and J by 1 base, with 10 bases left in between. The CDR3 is CATHESNTEAFF. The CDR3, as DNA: TGTGCCACTCACGAGTCGAACACTGAAGCTTTCTTT.

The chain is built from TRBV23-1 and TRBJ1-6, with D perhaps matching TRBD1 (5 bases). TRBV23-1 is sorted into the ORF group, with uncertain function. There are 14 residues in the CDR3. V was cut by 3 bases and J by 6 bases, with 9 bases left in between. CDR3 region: CASSHRAANSPLHF. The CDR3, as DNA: TGCGCCAGCAGTCACAGGGCTGCTAATTCACCCCTCCACTTT.

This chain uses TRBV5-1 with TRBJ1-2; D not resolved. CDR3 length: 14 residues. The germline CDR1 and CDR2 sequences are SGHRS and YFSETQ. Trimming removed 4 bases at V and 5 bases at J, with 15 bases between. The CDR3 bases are TGCGCCAGCAGCCCTACCGGGGAGCCTTATGGCTACACCTTC. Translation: CASSPTGEPYGYTF.

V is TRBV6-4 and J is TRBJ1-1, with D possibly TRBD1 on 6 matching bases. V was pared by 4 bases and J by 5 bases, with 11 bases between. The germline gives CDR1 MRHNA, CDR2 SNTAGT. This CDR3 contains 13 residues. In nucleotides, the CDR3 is TGTGCCAGCAGTGTGGGGGCAGGGACTGAAGCTTTCTTT. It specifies CASSVGAGTEAFF.

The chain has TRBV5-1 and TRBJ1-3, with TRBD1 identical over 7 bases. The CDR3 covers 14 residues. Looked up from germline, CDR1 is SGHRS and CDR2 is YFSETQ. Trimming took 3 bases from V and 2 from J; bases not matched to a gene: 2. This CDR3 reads CASSSDRAGNTIYF. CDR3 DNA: TGCGCCAGCAGCTCCGACAGGGCTGGAAACACCATATATTTT.

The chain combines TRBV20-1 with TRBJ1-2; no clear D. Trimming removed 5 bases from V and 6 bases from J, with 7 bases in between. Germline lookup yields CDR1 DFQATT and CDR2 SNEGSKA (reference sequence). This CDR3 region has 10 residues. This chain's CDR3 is CSAFGDGYTF. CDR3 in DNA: TGCAGTGCTTTTGGAGATGGCTACACCTTC.

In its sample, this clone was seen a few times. The CDR3 spells CASSLDSSGGATGELFF. CDR3 DNA: TGTGCCAGCAGCTTAGACAGCAGCGGGGGGGCCACCGGGGAGCTGTTTTTT. V usage is TRBV11-3 and J usage is TRBJ2-2, with 10 bases matching TRBD2. The CDR3 contains 17 residues. Trimming took 0 bases from V and 4 from J; bases not matched to a gene: 5. Germline V gene sequence: CDR1 SGHNT, CDR2 YENEEA. The full variable domain, in which reference TRBV11-3 and TRBJ2-2 provide the parts outside the CDR3, is EAGVVQSPRYKIIEKKQPVAFWCNPISGHNTLYWYLQNLGQGPELLIRYENEEAVDDSQLPKDRFSAERLKGVDSTLKIQPAELGDSAVYLCASSLDSSGGATGELFFGEGSRLTVL.

In DNA form, the CDR3 reads TGTGCCAGCCGTCGGGACCCAGGAGGAGGGGAGACCCAGTACTTC. Translation gives CASRRDPGGGETQYF. V and J are TRBV5-4 and TRBJ2-5; a weak D match, TRBD2 (6 bases). V gave up 7 bases and J gave up 5 bases, with 21 bases separating them. The germline CDR1 and CDR2 sequences are SGHNT and YYREEE (reference sequence). This CDR3 comprises 15 residues.

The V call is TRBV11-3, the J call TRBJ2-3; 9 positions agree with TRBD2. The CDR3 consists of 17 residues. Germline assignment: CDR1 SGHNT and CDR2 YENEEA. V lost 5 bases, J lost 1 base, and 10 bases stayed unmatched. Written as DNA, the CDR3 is TGTGCCAGCAGCAATATGAATAGCGGGGGAGGCACAGATACGCAGTATTTT. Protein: CASSNMNSGGGTDTQYF.

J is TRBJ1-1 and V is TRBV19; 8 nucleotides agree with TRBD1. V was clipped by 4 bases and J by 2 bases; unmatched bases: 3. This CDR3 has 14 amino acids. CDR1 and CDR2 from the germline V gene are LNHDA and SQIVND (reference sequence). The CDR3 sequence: CASSRTGHNTEAFF. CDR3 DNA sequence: TGTGCCAGTAGTAGGACAGGGCATAACACTGAAGCTTTCTTT.

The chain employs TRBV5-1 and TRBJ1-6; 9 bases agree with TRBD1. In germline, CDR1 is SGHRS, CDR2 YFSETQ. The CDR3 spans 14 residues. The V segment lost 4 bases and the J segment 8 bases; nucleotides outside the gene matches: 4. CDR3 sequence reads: CASSHRGQDSPLHF. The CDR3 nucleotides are TGCGCCAGCAGCCACAGGGGGCAGGATTCACCCCTCCACTTT. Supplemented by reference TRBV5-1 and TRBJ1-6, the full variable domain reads KAGVTQTPRYLIKTRGQQVTLSCSPISGHRSVSWYQQTPGQGLQFLFEYFSETQRNKGNFPGRFSGRQFSNSRSEMNVSTLELGDSALYLCASSHRGQDSPLHFGNGTRLTVT.